This T cell receptor beta chain was sequenced for a study of cytomegalovirus exposure and HLA in healthy donors. Study as a whole: In an early release, HLA-typed donors contributed 75 million to 85 million unique TCR sequences.

Trimming stripped 6 bases from V and 1 base from J, with 16 bases between. This CDR3 comprises 15 residues. Germline values: CDR1 ENHRY, CDR2 SYGVKD. The PCR made use of 60 Vbeta and 13 Jbeta primers. The repertoire was sequenced with immunoSEQ multiplex PCR; TCRdb's copy has only in-frame clones and lacks some. The table lists some 190,000 clones, about 79% of them singletons, with about 1.6% in the top ten. The material sequenced was PBMCs. The rearrangement joins TRBV10-3 to TRBJ2-7, with a tentative D call TRBD1 (5 bases). The clonotype comes from a man in his late teens or twenties in good health and CMV-seronegative. CDR3 region: CAISLTQGRSYEQYF. DNA for the CDR3: TGTGCCATCAGCTTAACCCAGGGTCGGTCCTACGAGCAGTACTTC.